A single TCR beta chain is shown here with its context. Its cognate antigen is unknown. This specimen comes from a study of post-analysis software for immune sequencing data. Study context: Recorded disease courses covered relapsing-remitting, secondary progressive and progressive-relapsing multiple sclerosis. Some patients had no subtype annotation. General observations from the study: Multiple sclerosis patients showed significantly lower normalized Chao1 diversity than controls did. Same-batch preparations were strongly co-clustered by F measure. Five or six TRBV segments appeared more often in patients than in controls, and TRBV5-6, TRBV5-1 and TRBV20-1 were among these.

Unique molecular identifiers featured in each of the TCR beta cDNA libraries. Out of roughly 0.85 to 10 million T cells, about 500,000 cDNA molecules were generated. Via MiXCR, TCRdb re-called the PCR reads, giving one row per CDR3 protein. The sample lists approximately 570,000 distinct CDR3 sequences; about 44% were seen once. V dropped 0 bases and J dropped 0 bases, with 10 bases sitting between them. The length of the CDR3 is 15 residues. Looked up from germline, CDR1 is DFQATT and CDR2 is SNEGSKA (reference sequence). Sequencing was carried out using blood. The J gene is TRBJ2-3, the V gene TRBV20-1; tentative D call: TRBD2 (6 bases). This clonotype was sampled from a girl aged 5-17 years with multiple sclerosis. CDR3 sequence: CSARETRGSTDTQYF. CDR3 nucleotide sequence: TGCAGTGCTAGAGAGACCCGGGGGAGCACAGATACGCAGTATTTT.